These 15 T cell receptor beta chains originate from one sample sequenced in a study of T cell responses to AZD1222 COVID-19 vaccine. The assay was immunoSEQ multiplex PCR, and TCRdb's table has in-frame clones only and misses some. The table includes approximately 100,000 clones, around 87% detected once. The material sequenced was peripheral blood, taken 28 days after the second AZD1222 dose. These receptors all come from an adult who received the AZD1222 COVID-19 vaccine.

The V gene is TRBV7-9, the J gene TRBJ2-3; D gene ambiguous. The V end lost 0 bases, the J end lost 6 bases, and 10 bases lay between the germline ends. CDR1 and CDR2 from the germline V gene are SEHNR and FQNEAQ (reference sequence). The CDR3 is 14 residues long. The CDR3 spells CASSLAPGGDTQYF. DNA of the CDR3: TGTGCCAGCAGCTTAGCCCCGGGTGGGGATACGCAGTATTTT. Variable domain in full (rest from reference TRBV7-9 and TRBJ2-3): DTGVSQNPRHKITKRGQNVTFRCDPISEHNRLYWYRQTLGQGPEFLTYFQNEAQLEKSRLLSDRFSAERPKGSFSTLEIQRTEQGDSAMYLCASSLAPGGDTQYFGPGTRLTVL.

The J gene is TRBJ2-3, the V gene TRBV5-1; TRBD2 is a possible D gene (6 bases). Germline CDR1 is SGHRS and CDR2 is YFSETQ. V was shortened by 0 bases and J by 4 bases, with 12 bases between the two germline ends. This CDR3 contains 15 residues. This CDR3 reads CASSLGARDPDTQYF. The CDR3, as DNA: TGCGCCAGCAGCTTGGGGGCGCGGGATCCAGATACGCAGTATTTT.

V is TRBV5-1 and J is TRBJ2-1, with D unresolved. From germline, CDR1 is SGHRS and CDR2 YFSETQ. The CDR3 spans 15 residues. Between the trimmed V and J ends, which lost 1 base and 1 base, there was a span of 9 bases. CDR3 nucleotide sequence: TGCGCCAGCAGCTTGTCTACCATATCCTACAATGAGCAGTTCTTC. Residues: CASSLSTISYNEQFF.

This clone was counted only a few times. The genes are TRBV7-3 and TRBJ2-7; TRBD1 agrees at 7 bases. The V segment lost 5 bases and the J segment 0 bases; nucleotides outside the gene matches: 7. Germline lookup yields CDR1 SGHTA and CDR2 FQGTGA. The CDR3 extends over 15 amino acids. The CDR3 here is CASSRDSSSSYEQYF. In DNA form, the CDR3 reads TGTGCCAGCAGCCGGGACAGCTCAAGCTCCTACGAGCAGTACTTC.

J is TRBJ1-1 and V is TRBV5-1; TRBD1 matches at 8 bases. Germline V gene data show CDR1 as SGHRS and CDR2 as YFSETQ. The CDR3 is 13 amino acids. V shed 4 bases, J shed 4 bases, and the junction held 3 bases outside the gene matches. The CDR3 bases are TGCGCCAGCAGCAGGGACAGGAGCACTGAAGCTTTCTTT. Translating gives CASSRDRSTEAFF.

This chain connects TRBV7-2 to TRBJ1-1; no definite D call. Trimming removed 5 bases at V and 2 bases at J, with 15 bases between. The CDR3 loop spans 15 amino acids. The germline V gene has CDR1 SGHTA and CDR2 FQGNSA. CDR3 amino acids: CASSPQPSANTEAFF. As DNA, the CDR3 is TGTGCCAGCAGCCCTCAACCGTCCGCAAACACTGAAGCTTTCTTT.

V gene TRBV7-2 combines with J gene TRBJ1-1, with D unclear. V gave up 1 base and J gave up 1 base, with 4 bases separating them. Germline CDR1 is SGHTA and CDR2 is FQGNSA. The CDR3 length is 13 residues. CDR3 sequence (DNA): TGTGCCAGCAGCTTAGTACAGAACACTGAAGCTTTCTTT. Protein product: CASSLVQNTEAFF.

The rearrangement links TRBV27 to TRBJ1-6; 9 nucleotides align to TRBD1. V shed 2 bases and J 6 bases; nucleotides not matched to a gene: 5. Germline assignment: CDR1 MNHEY and CDR2 SMNVEV (reference sequence). The CDR3 is 16 residues long. The CDR3 region is CASSLLAGQGNSPLHF. DNA for the CDR3: TGTGCCAGCAGTTTACTGGCGGGACAGGGTAATTCACCCCTCCACTTT.

This chain joins TRBV2 and TRBJ2-3, with 7 bases that match TRBD2. The CDR3 extends over 14 amino acids. The ends lost 6 bases at V and 0 bases at J; junction bases unmatched: 3. Germline CDR1 is SNHLY and CDR2 is FYNNEI. CDR3: CASRPLASTDTQYF. The CDR3 DNA reads TGTGCCAGCAGGCCACTAGCGAGCACAGATACGCAGTATTTT.

The V gene is TRBV9, the J gene TRBJ1-5, with a weak D call TRBD1 (6 bases). CDR1 and CDR2 (germline): SGDLS, YYNGEE. CDR3 length: 15 residues. The V and J ends lost 2 bases and 2 bases respectively, with 11 bases between them. For the CDR3, the DNA is TGTGCCAGCAGCGTGATCCACAGGGGCAATCAGCCCCAGCATTTT. Protein sequence: CASSVIHRGNQPQHF.

The chain links TRBV25-1 to TRBJ2-3; D perhaps matches TRBD2 (5 bases). Germline CDR1 is MGHDK and CDR2 is SYGVNS. The V and J ends lost 6 bases and 0 bases respectively, with 10 bases between them. The CDR3 covers 14 residues. CDR3 region: CASSGRDSTDTQYF. The CDR3 DNA reads TGTGCCAGCAGCGGACGGGATAGCACAGATACGCAGTATTTT.

The rearrangement links TRBV7-8 to TRBJ2-1; possibly TRBD2 for D (7 bases). Between the trimmed V and J ends, which lost 1 base and 5 bases, there was a span of 12 bases. The CDR3 length is 15 residues. Per germline, CDR1 SGHVS and CDR2 FQNEAQ. The DNA of the CDR3 is TGTGCCAGCAGCTTAGGTGGGGGGGCGGACAATGAGCAGTTCTTC. Amino acid sequence: CASSLGGGADNEQFF.

The rearrangement joins TRBV4-1 to TRBJ2-1; D not resolved. Germline CDR1 and CDR2: MGHRA and YSYEKL. The CDR3 covers 13 residues. V was shortened by 1 base and J by 7 bases, with 8 bases between the two germline ends. For the CDR3, the DNA is TGCGCCAGCAGCCAAGTTTCTGGGAATGAGCAGTTCTTC. Translated, it gives CASSQVSGNEQFF.

The genes are TRBV28 and TRBJ1-1, with unresolved D. V was pared by 2 bases and J by 1 base, with 8 bases between. In germline, CDR1 is MDHEN, CDR2 SYDVKM. CDR3 length: 14 residues. CDR3 coding DNA: TGTGCCAGCAGTTTAAGTGGAGGGAACACTGAAGCTTTCTTT. It translates to CASSLSGGNTEAFF.

This clone appeared a few times. The chain has TRBV5-1 and TRBJ2-7, with 7 bases aligning to TRBD2. The CDR3 extends over 14 amino acids. J gave up 3 bases and V 4 bases, and 7 bases lay outside the gene matches. CDR1 SGHRS and CDR2 YFSETQ come from the germline V gene. CDR3 loop: CASSLGGSYYEQYF. The CDR3 DNA follows: TGCGCCAGCAGCCTGGGGGGGTCTTACTACGAGCAGTACTTC.